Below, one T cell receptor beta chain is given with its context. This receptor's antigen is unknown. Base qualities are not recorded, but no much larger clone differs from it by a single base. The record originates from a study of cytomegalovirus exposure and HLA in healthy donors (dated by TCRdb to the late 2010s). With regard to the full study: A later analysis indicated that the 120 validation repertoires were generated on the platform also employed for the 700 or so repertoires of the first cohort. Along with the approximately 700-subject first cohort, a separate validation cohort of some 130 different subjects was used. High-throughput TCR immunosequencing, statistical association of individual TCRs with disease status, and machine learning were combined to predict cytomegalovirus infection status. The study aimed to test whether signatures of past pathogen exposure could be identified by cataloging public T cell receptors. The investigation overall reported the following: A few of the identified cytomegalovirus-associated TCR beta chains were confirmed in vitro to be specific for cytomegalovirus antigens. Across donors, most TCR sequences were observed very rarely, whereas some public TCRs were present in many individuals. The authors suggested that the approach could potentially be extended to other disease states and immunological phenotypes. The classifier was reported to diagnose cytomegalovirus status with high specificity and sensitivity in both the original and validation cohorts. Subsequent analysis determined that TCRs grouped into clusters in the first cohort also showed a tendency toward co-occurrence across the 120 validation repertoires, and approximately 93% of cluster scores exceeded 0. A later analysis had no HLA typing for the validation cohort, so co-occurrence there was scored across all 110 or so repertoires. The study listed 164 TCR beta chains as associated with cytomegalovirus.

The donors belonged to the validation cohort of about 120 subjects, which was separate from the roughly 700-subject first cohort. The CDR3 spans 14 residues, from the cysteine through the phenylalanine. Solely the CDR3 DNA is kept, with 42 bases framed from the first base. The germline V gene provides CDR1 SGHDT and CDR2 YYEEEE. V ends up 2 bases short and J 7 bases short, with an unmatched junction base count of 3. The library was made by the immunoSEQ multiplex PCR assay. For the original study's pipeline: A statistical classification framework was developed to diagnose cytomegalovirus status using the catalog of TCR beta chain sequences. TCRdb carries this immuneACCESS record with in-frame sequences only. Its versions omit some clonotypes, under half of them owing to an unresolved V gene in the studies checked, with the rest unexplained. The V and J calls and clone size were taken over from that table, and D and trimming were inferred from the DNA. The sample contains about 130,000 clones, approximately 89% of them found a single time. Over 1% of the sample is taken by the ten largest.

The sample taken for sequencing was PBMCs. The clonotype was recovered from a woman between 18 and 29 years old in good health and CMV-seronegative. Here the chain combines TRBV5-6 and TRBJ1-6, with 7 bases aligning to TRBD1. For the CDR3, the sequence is CASSFGQVNSPLHF. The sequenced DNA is TGTGCCAGCAGCTTCGGACAGGTCAATTCACCCCTCCACTTT.